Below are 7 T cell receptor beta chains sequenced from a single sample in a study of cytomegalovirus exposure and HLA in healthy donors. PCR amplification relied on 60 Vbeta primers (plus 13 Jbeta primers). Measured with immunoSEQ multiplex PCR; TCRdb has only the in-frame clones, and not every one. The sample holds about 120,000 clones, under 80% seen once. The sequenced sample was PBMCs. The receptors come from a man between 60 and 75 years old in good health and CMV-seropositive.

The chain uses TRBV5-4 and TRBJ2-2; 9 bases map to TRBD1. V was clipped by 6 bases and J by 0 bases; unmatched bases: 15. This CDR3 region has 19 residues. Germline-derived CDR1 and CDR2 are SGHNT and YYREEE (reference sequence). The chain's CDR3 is CASTPTEGQGESNTGELFF. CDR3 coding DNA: TGTGCCAGCACCCCTACGGAGGGACAGGGCGAATCGAACACCGGGGAGCTGTTTTTT.

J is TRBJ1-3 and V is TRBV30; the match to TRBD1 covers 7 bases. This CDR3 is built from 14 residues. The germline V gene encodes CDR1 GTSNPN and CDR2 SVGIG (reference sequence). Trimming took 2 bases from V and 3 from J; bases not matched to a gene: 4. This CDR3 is CAWSQGGHGNTIYF. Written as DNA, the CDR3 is TGTGCCTGGAGTCAGGGGGGTCATGGAAACACCATATATTTT.

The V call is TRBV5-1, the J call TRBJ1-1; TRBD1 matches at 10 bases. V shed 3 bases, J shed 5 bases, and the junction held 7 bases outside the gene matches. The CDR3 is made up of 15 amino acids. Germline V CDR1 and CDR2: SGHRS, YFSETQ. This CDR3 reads CASSSGQGRETEAFF. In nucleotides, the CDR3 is TGCGCCAGCAGCTCGGGACAGGGGAGAGAAACTGAAGCTTTCTTT.

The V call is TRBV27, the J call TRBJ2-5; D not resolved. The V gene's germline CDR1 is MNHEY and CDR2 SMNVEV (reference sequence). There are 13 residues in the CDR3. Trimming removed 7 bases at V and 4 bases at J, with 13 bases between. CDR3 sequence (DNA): TGTGCCAGCAAGTTTCGGTCGGGAGAGACCCAGTACTTC. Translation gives CASKFRSGETQYF.

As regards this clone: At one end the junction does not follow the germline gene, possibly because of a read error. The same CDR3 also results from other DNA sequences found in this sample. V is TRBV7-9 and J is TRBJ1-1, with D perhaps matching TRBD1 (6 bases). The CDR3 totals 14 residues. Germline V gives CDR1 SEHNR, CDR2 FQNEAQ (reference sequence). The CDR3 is CASSNREGDTEAFF. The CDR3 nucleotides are TGTGCCAGCAGCAATAGGGAGGGGGACACTGAAGCCTTCTTT.

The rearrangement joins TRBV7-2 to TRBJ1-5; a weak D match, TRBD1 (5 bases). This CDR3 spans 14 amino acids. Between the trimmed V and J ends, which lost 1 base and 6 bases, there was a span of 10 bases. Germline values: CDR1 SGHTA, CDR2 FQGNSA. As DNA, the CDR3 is TGTGCCAGCAGCTTAGTTTTGGGGCCTCAGCCCCAGCATTTT. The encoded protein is CASSLVLGPQPQHF.

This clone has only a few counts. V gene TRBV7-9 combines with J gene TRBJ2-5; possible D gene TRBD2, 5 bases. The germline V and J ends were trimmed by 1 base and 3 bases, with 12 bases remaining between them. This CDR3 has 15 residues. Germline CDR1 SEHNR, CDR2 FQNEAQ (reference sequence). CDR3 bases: TGTGCCAGCAGCTTAGGCCGTCGAGGGAAAGAGACCCAGTACTTC. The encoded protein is CASSLGRRGKETQYF.